This T cell receptor beta chain was captured in a study of CD8+ T cells in alopecia areata. Whole-study findings and limits: Scalp clonality and expanded CD8+ clones among the top 100 were significantly decreased by tofacitinib.

V was shortened by 4 bases and J by 7 bases, with 9 bases between the two germline ends. The CDR3 covers 12 residues. Germline CDR1 is SGHDT and CDR2 is YYEEEE. Details on this clone: The antigen is unknown. Other DNA sequences of this sample code for an identical CDR3.

cDNA reverse transcribed from extracted RNA served as the sequencing template. The protocol was immunoSEQ multiplex PCR, while the TCRdb copy is restricted to in-frame clones and leaves out a portion. This sample has 150,000 to 200,000 clones, with roughly 53% found just once. The treatment here: oral pan-JAK inhibitor, 5-10 mg twice daily. The sequence was obtained from a human donor with alopecia areata. The J gene is TRBJ1-5, the V gene TRBV5-6; weak D call: TRBD1 (5 bases). This material consisted of CD8+ T cells sorted from blood, taken at week 24, from a patient treated with tofacitinib. CDR3 nucleotide sequence: TGTGCCAGCAGCCTAGGGACGCAGCCCCAGCATTTT. Its protein is CASSLGTQPQHF.